Each of the 27 T cell receptor beta chains below was sequenced from the same sample in a study of T cell responses to AZD1222 COVID-19 vaccine. Repertoires were generated with immunoSEQ multiplex PCR, while TCRdb's copy carries only in-frame clones and drops some. The data show some 200,000 clones, with roughly nine tenths seen just once and 3.6% held by the top ten. Sample: peripheral blood, taken 28 days after the second dose of the MenACWY control vaccine. The receptor source for this set is an adult who received the MenACWY meningococcal vaccine as a control.

Concerning this clone itself: One junction end disagrees with the germline gene, perhaps due to a read error. The V call is TRBV7-7, the J call TRBJ2-1; D call uncertain. The CDR3 extends over 14 amino acids. The germline CDR1 and CDR2 sequences are SSHAT and FNYEAQ (reference sequence). CDR3 region: CASSTTDLSNEQFF. DNA of the CDR3: TGTGCTAGCAGCACCACCGACTTGTCCAATGAGCAGTTCTTC.

The table lists this clone with a count of one. The chain links TRBV29-1 to TRBJ1-1; tentative D call: TRBD1 (5 bases). The V gene's germline CDR1 is SQVTM and CDR2 ANQGSEA. V lost 8 bases and J lost 1, with 8 bases in between. This CDR3 is built from 11 residues. CDR3 loop: CSITGNTEAFF. DNA for the CDR3: TGCAGCATAACAGGGAACACTGAAGCTTTCTTT.

The V gene is TRBV7-8, the J gene TRBJ1-6, with 7 nucleotides matching TRBD1. CDR3 size: 14 residues. Germline CDR1 is SGHVS and CDR2 is FQNEAQ. Trimming took 3 bases from V and 5 from J; bases not matched to a gene: 1. The CDR3 DNA sequence: TGTGCCAGCAGCTTTGGGACAGATAATTCACCCCTCCACTTT. Encoded protein: CASSFGTDNSPLHF.

This clone occurred a few times. The chain combines TRBV5-1 with TRBJ1-1, with TRBD1 matching over 9 bases. Trimming cost V 2 bases and J 11 bases; bases outside gene matches: 7. In germline, CDR1 is SGHRS, CDR2 YFSETQ. The CDR3 has 13 amino acids. CDR3 DNA: TGCGCCAGCAGCTTCTCCTCCGGGACAGGGGCTTTCTTT. It translates to CASSFSSGTGAFF.

The chain uses TRBV10-3 and TRBJ1-4, with 7 bases fitting TRBD1. V trimming: 0 bases; J trimming: 7 bases; junction bases outside the gene matches: 5. Germline lookup yields CDR1 ENHRY and CDR2 SYGVKD. The CDR3 is 15 amino acids. CDR3 amino acids: CAISESAGGGEKLFF. DNA for the CDR3: TGTGCCATCAGTGAGTCGGCAGGGGGGGGTGAAAAACTGTTTTTT.

The chain has TRBV7-8 and TRBJ1-1, with 10 bases aligning to TRBD1. This CDR3 is 16 amino acids long. Germline CDR1 and CDR2: SGHVS and FQNEAQ. With 5 bases clipped from V and 4 bases from J, the junction kept 10 bases outside the gene matches. The CDR3 DNA reads TGTGCCAGCAGCGCTAGGGACAGGGGTCTGTCCACTGAAGCTTTCTTT. It encodes CASSARDRGLSTEAFF. Filled out from reference TRBV7-8 and TRBJ1-1, the complete variable domain reads GAGVSQSPRYKVAKRGQDVALRCDPISGHVSLFWYQQALGQGPEFLTYFQNEAQLDKSGLPSDRFFAERPEGSVSTLKIQRTQQEDSAVYLCASSARDRGLSTEAFFGQGTRLTVV.

This clone occurred once. The chain is built from TRBV6-2 or TRBV6-3 and TRBJ1-1; no clear D. CDR1 and CDR2 from the germline V gene are MNHEY and SVGEGT. CDR3 length: 18 residues. V lost 6 bases to trimming and J lost 2 bases, with 25 bases between them. CDR3 nucleotides: TGTGCCAGCAGCCCAGCCGGGAGACGGCCGACCACCAACACTGAAGCTTTCTTT. This translates into CASSPAGRRPTTNTEAFF.

The table lists this clone with a count of one. V usage is TRBV29-1 and J usage is TRBJ1-2; no definite D call. Trimming cost V 5 bases and J 7 bases, with 17 bases left between them. This CDR3 is built from 13 residues. The V gene's germline CDR1 is SQVTM and CDR2 ANQGSEA. CDR3 nucleotides: TGCAGCGTTTTGGTCCCTCCCCAGAGTGGCTACACCTTC. Translation: CSVLVPPQSGYTF.

The rearrangement uses TRBV28 and TRBJ2-1; D call uncertain. The CDR3 runs 11 residues. Germline values: CDR1 MDHEN, CDR2 SYDVKM. Trimming pared 6 bases from V and 7 bases from J, leaving 7 bases between. CDR3 sequence: CASSLRNEQFF. CDR3 DNA: TGTGCCAGCAGCCTTAGGAATGAGCAGTTCTTC.

The rearrangement joins TRBV11-2 to TRBJ1-5, with 12 bases aligning to TRBD1. The CDR3 sequence is 16 residues long. V lost 5 bases and J lost 7; bases outside the gene matches: 9. Germline values: CDR1 SGHAT, CDR2 FQNNGV. DNA for the CDR3: TGTGCCAGCAGCCAGACGGGACAGGGGGCTGGACAGCCCCAGCATTTT. It is translated as CASSQTGQGAGQPQHF.

The chain carries TRBV28 and TRBJ1-6, with unresolved D. Germline CDR1 reads MDHEN; CDR2 reads SYDVKM. The CDR3 sequence is 13 residues long. V dropped 7 bases and J dropped 6 bases, with 10 bases sitting between them. The CDR3 here is CASTLYINSPLHF. CDR3 bases: TGTGCCAGCACCCTTTACATTAATTCACCCCTCCACTTT.

This clone is a singleton in its sample. This sequence joins TRBV3-1 (or the pseudogene TRBV3-2) and TRBJ2-1; 12 bases agree with TRBD1. The CDR3 length is 14 residues. Trimming at V came to 8 bases and at J to 7 bases, leaving 6 bases not matched to a gene. Germline V gene data show CDR1 as LGHDT and CDR2 as YNNKEL (reference sequence). CDR3 DNA sequence: TGTGCCAGCTCCGGGACAGGGGGCTGGAATGAGCAGTTCTTC. This codes for CASSGTGGWNEQFF.

The rearrangement uses TRBV27 and TRBJ1-1; no definite D call. The CDR3 runs 13 residues. The V and J ends lost 7 bases and 1 base respectively, with 10 bases between them. The germline CDR1 and CDR2 sequences are MNHEY and SMNVEV (reference sequence). CDR3 DNA sequence: TGTGCCAGCACCGGAGGGTCGAACACTGAAGCTTTCTTT. Its translation: CASTGGSNTEAFF.

This chain connects TRBV4-1 to TRBJ1-1; D is ambiguous. The CDR3 is 14 amino acids. Germline V gene lookup returns CDR1 MGHRA and CDR2 YSYEKL. Trimming stripped 5 bases from V and 4 bases from J, with 14 bases between. The CDR3 loop reads CASSARDLPTEAFF. The CDR3 DNA sequence: TGCGCCAGCAGCGCCCGGGATCTCCCCACTGAAGCTTTCTTT.

The J gene is TRBJ1-3, the V gene TRBV4-3; D uncertain. Germline V gene sequence: CDR1 LGHNA, CDR2 YSLEER. The CDR3 is 14 amino acids. Trimming stripped 3 bases from V and 0 bases from J, with 6 bases between. As DNA, the CDR3 is TGCGCCAGCAGCCACGACACCTCTGGAAACACCATATATTTT. Its translation is CASSHDTSGNTIYF.

This chain joins TRBV5-1 and TRBJ1-3; maybe TRBD1 (5 bases). This CDR3 is 17 amino acids long. V was pared by 0 bases and J by 2 bases, with 15 bases between. The germline gives CDR1 SGHRS, CDR2 YFSETQ. CDR3 coding DNA: TGCGCCAGCAGCTTGGACCCGGGACTCCGGGCTGGAAACACCATATATTTT. This gives the protein CASSLDPGLRAGNTIYF.

This clone has only one observation. CDR3 DNA sequence: TGCGCCAGCAGCCAGGCAGGGGGGGCAAGTGGCTACACCTTC. It specifies CASSQAGGASGYTF. This chain joins TRBV4-3 and TRBJ1-2; TRBD1 matches at 7 bases. V was pared by 3 bases and J by 7 bases, with 8 bases of the junction left unmatched. The CDR3 spans 14 residues. Germline V gene data show CDR1 as LGHNA and CDR2 as YSLEER.

The rearrangement joins TRBV7-2 to TRBJ1-5, with TRBD1 matching over 9 bases. Germline V gene sequence: CDR1 SGHTA, CDR2 FQGNSA. Trimming at V came to 5 bases and at J to 4 bases, leaving 9 bases not matched to a gene. There are 16 residues in the CDR3. The CDR3 nucleotides are TGTGCCAGCAGCCGTTACCCGGGACAGGGTAATCAGCCCCAGCATTTT. Its protein product is CASSRYPGQGNQPQHF.

V is TRBV7-9 and J is TRBJ1-5, with D possibly TRBD1 on 6 matching bases. The CDR3 is 14 residues long. Germline CDR1 reads SEHNR; CDR2 reads FQNEAQ (reference sequence). V dropped 8 bases and J dropped 5 bases, with 16 bases sitting between them. The CDR3 DNA reads TGTGCCAGCGCTTTAACAGGGAACCATCAGCCCCAGCATTTT. Amino acids: CASALTGNHQPQHF.

The rearrangement joins TRBV4-1 to TRBJ1-5, with a possible D match to TRBD1 (5 bases). V was trimmed by 1 base and J by 6 bases, leaving 7 bases between them. Germline V gene lookup returns CDR1 MGHRA and CDR2 YSYEKL. The CDR3 is 13 amino acids. CDR3 DNA sequence: TGCGCCAGCAGCCAAGTGGGGGGTCAGCCCCAGCATTTT. The encoded protein is CASSQVGGQPQHF.

This chain connects TRBV10-3 to TRBJ1-1; D might be TRBD1 (5 bases). The germline V gene has CDR1 ENHRY and CDR2 SYGVKD. V was cut by 11 bases and J by 2 bases, with 9 bases left in between. The CDR3 spans 11 residues. CDR3 nucleotides: TGTGCCGCTCAGGGCAACACTGAAGCTTTCTTT. Protein sequence: CAAQGNTEAFF.

The rearrangement links TRBV7-2 to TRBJ2-1; possible D gene TRBD2, 6 bases. Trimming took off 1 base at V and 6 bases at J, with 16 bases between the two ends. This CDR3 has 16 amino acids. Germline lookup yields CDR1 SGHTA and CDR2 FQGNSA. DNA of the CDR3: TGTGCCAGCAGCTTAGGGGCGGGGAAACAGCCCAATGAGCAGTTCTTC. This gives the protein CASSLGAGKQPNEQFF.

The V call is TRBV7-9, the J call TRBJ1-3; the D gene is possibly TRBD1 (5 bases). Germline V gene data show CDR1 as SEHNR and CDR2 as FQNEAQ (reference sequence). Between the trimmed V and J ends, which lost 5 bases and 5 bases, there was a span of 16 bases. The length of the CDR3 is 15 residues. The CDR3 DNA reads as TGTGCCAGCAGCCGGGGCGGGGGAACCCGAAACACCATATATTTT. The encoded protein is CASSRGGGTRNTIYF.

The rearrangement links TRBV6-5 to TRBJ2-7, with D perhaps TRBD1 or TRBD2 (5 bases each). This CDR3 has 15 residues. Germline-derived CDR1 and CDR2 are MNHEY and SVGAGI. The V and J ends lost 6 bases and 0 bases respectively, with 15 bases between them. For the CDR3, the DNA is TGTGCCAGCAGGAAGAATGGGGACCCCTCCTACGAGCAGTACTTC. Amino acids: CASRKNGDPSYEQYF.

The genes are TRBV5-1 and TRBJ1-2; D is unresolved. Germline assignment: CDR1 SGHRS and CDR2 YFSETQ. V was shortened by 0 bases and J by 2 bases, with 11 bases between the two germline ends. The CDR3 is 15 amino acids. CDR3 nucleotides: TGCGCCAGCAGCTTGGACCAGCTGAACAACTATGGCTACACCTTC. Translated: CASSLDQLNNYGYTF.

The J gene is TRBJ1-3, the V gene TRBV30; 7 nucleotides line up with TRBD1. Germline loops: CDR1 GTSNPN, CDR2 SVGIG (reference sequence). V shed 2 bases and J 8 bases; nucleotides not matched to a gene: 21. The CDR3 covers 18 residues. The CDR3 loop is CAWSPNLQRQGRRYTIYF. The CDR3, as DNA: TGTGCCTGGAGTCCAAACCTCCAGCGACAGGGTAGAAGATACACCATATATTTT.

This sequence joins TRBV6-5 and TRBJ1-2; TRBD1 matches at 7 bases. Germline CDR1 and CDR2: MNHEY and SVGAGI. V was clipped by 6 bases and J by 6 bases; unmatched bases: 7. CDR3 length: 13 amino acids. The CDR3 DNA is TGTGCCAGCAGATTTTCAGGGGGACATGGCTACACCTTC. As protein: CASRFSGGHGYTF.